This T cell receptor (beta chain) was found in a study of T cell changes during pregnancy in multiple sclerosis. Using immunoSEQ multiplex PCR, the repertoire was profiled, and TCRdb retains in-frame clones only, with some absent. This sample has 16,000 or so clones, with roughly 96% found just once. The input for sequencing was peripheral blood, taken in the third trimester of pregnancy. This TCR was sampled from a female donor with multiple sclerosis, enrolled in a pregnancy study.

The CDR3 here is CASSFGAGPGLGTQYF. CDR3 bases: TGTGCCAGCAGCTTCGGAGCGGGGCCGGGATTAGGGACCCAGTACTTC. The chain is built from TRBV7-2 and TRBJ2-5; 7 nucleotides agree with TRBD2. V trimming: 3 bases; J trimming: 7 bases; junction bases outside the gene matches: 14. There are 16 residues in the CDR3. Germline V gives CDR1 SGHTA, CDR2 FQGNSA.